Listed here is a single T cell receptor (beta chain). Its antigen is unidentified. An end of the junction does not agree with germline; a read error may underlie this. Looked up from germline, CDR1 is LGHDT and CDR2 is YNNKEL (reference sequence). The CDR3 is 11 amino acids. The time point is: newly diagnosed GD, antithyroid drugs for less than 3 months. TCR sequences were obtained from RNA taken from PBMCs. This entry is derived from a study of regulatory T cells in long-lasting Graves disease. The study's findings and limits: With a few thousand shared public clonotypes, persistent patients exceeded new patients, who shared about a thousand.

Arm-PCR with iRepertoire HTBI primers amplified the CDR3 regions for these TCR beta libraries. TCRdb re-derived calls from the multiplex PCR reads in MiXCR, one entry per CDR3 protein. Of roughly 440,000 distinct CDR3 sequences listed, roughly 15% are singletons. This sample was also put to use in a study of T cells in Graves' hyperthyroidism and ophthalmopathy. That work states: During a first-round RT-PCR of the TCR CDR3, the HTBI primer set was used.

This specimen was peripheral blood mononuclear cells (PBMCs), taken at new diagnosis, from a patient treated with antithyroid drugs. The chain combines TRBV3-1 with TRBJ2-7; D unresolved. This TCR was recovered from a woman younger than 35 with Graves disease. As DNA, the CDR3 is TGTGCCAGCAGCCAAGAAGGCAACCCTTGGTTC. Protein sequence: CASSQEGNPWF.